The 2 T cell receptor beta chains reported below all come from one sample, sequenced in a study of human T cells and chemical hapten exposure. TCRdb reprocessed the RACE reads with MiXCR, giving one entry per CDR3 protein. The sample records some 51,000 distinct CDR3 sequences, 9.4% being singletons. The time point: pre-sensitization, week 0. Treatment indicated: therapeutic diphenylcyclopropenone sensitization with weekly scalp DPC. Sequenced material: whole blood, taken in connection with sensitization to the hapten diphenylcyclopropenone (DPC). The source is a woman aged 35 to 49 with alopecia areata. Some clones in this sample may be carry-over from other donors' samples.

This clonotype was counted many times. The rearrangement links TRBV4-2 to TRBJ2-7; no definite D call. V lost 0 bases, J lost 3 bases, and 12 bases lay in between. The CDR3 sequence is 15 residues long. Germline CDR1 is LGHNA and CDR2 is YNFKEQ. As DNA, the CDR3 is TGTGCCAGCAGCCAAGAAGGCGGCACCCGCTACGAGCAGTACTTC. Its protein product is CASSQEGGTRYEQYF.

This clonotype was detected many times. This chain uses TRBV11-2 with TRBJ2-2; TRBD1 agrees at 7 bases. CDR3 size: 15 residues. Germline V gene sequence: CDR1 SGHAT, CDR2 FQNNGV. The ends lost 0 bases at V and 8 bases at J; junction bases unmatched: 6. The CDR3 sequence is CASSLETGYWGELFF. In nucleotides, the CDR3 is TGTGCCAGCAGCTTAGAGACAGGGTATTGGGGGGAGCTGTTTTTT.